Presented here are 26 T cell receptor beta chains from one specimen sequenced in a study of blood T cell repertoires in COVID-19. TCRdb keeps only in-frame clones here, not all; method: immunoSEQ multiplex PCR. The table has around 130,000 clones, roughly 80% seen once; the top ten hold about 1.5%. The source material was peripheral blood. These receptors were collected from a man between 60 and 70 years old with acute or convalescent COVID-19.

The chain is built from TRBV2 and TRBJ2-1; 12 bases fit TRBD2. Losses at the gene ends were 1 base for V and 10 bases for J; bases not matched to a gene: 5. Germline V lookup: CDR1 SNHLY, CDR2 FYNNEI. The length of the CDR3 is 15 residues. Written as DNA, the CDR3 is TGTGCCAGCAGTGAAGGACTAGCGGGAGTACACGAGCAGTTCTTC. It codes for CASSEGLAGVHEQFF.

The gene calls are TRBV4-1 and TRBJ1-3; D is ambiguous. In germline, CDR1 is MGHRA, CDR2 YSYEKL. With 4 bases removed from V and 0 bases from J, the gap between germline ends came to 13 bases. This CDR3 is built from 16 residues. CDR3 residues: CASSPRLASSGNTIYF. The DNA of the CDR3 is TGCGCCAGCAGCCCTAGGCTGGCTAGCTCTGGAAACACCATATATTTT.

The CDR3 protein is CASSPNRDYGGEQFF. CDR3 DNA sequence: TGTGCCAGCAGCCCTAATAGGGATTACGGGGGTGAGCAGTTCTTC. The chain carries TRBV7-3 and TRBJ2-1, with a possible D match to TRBD2 (6 bases). Germline CDR1 reads SGHTA; CDR2 reads FQGTGA. This CDR3 is built from 15 residues. V dropped 5 bases and J dropped 9 bases, with 20 bases sitting between them.

This clone was recorded once. The CDR3 here is CASSLRRENSPLHF. Written as DNA, the CDR3 is TGTGCCAGCAGCTTACGCAGGGAAAATTCACCCCTCCACTTT. V and J are TRBV7-9 and TRBJ1-6; possibly TRBD1 for D (5 bases). Germline lookup yields CDR1 SEHNR and CDR2 FQNEAQ (reference sequence). Deletions cut 2 bases from V and 7 bases from J, with 9 bases between. This CDR3 has 14 residues.

The J gene is TRBJ2-7, the V gene TRBV12-2; TRBD1, as called in the table, went unchecked against the DNA. TRBV12-2 is designated a pseudogene. The CDR3 is 15 amino acids. The CDR3 region is CASRPVRGSPYEQYF. CDR3 nucleotide sequence: TGTGCAAGTCGCCCCGTAAGGGGTTCCCCCTACGAGCAGTACTTC.

This chain joins TRBV9 and TRBJ2-1; TRBD2 matches 11 bases. The CDR3 loop spans 16 amino acids. Per germline, CDR1 SGDLS and CDR2 YYNGEE. J was trimmed by 2 bases and V by 4 bases; bases with no gene match: 5. CDR3 region: CASSTLAGGTYNEQFF. The CDR3 nucleotides are TGTGCCAGCAGCACCCTAGCGGGGGGCACCTACAATGAGCAGTTCTTC.

This clone was seen more than once but under ten times. The CDR3 DNA sequence: TGCGCCAGCAGCTTTAATCCCGGGACTAGCGAAGCCAAAAACATTCAGTACTTC. Protein sequence: CASSFNPGTSEAKNIQYF. The chain links TRBV5-1 to TRBJ2-4, with 10 bases matching TRBD2. This CDR3 spans 18 amino acids. V lost 2 bases and J lost 0; bases outside the gene matches: 8. From germline, CDR1 is SGHRS and CDR2 YFSETQ. Using reference TRBV5-1 and TRBJ2-4 for the parts outside the CDR3, the full variable domain is KAGVTQTPRYLIKTRGQQVTLSCSPISGHRSVSWYQQTPGQGLQFLFEYFSETQRNKGNFPGRFSGRQFSNSRSEMNVSTLELGDSALYLCASSFNPGTSEAKNIQYFGAGTRLSVL.

The chain employs TRBV10-3 and TRBJ2-7; D is ambiguous. The CDR3 contains 14 residues. V dropped 3 bases and J dropped 5 bases, with 14 bases sitting between them. Germline V gene lookup returns CDR1 ENHRY and CDR2 SYGVKD. DNA of the CDR3: TGTGCCATCAGTGACCAACTCGTAAGCCACGAGCAGTACTTC. Translating gives CAISDQLVSHEQYF.

This rearrangement joins TRBV7-9 to TRBJ2-1; 8 bases align to TRBD1. Germline loops: CDR1 SEHNR, CDR2 FQNEAQ (reference sequence). The CDR3 sequence is 15 residues long. J lost 7 bases, V lost 5 bases, and 10 bases had no gene match. CDR3 bases: TGTGCCAGCAGCACGCGTACGGACAGGGAAAATGAGCAGTTCTTC. Its translation: CASSTRTDRENEQFF. The entire variable domain, with the rest obtained from reference TRBV7-9 and TRBJ2-1, is as follows: DTGVSQNPRHKITKRGQNVTFRCDPISEHNRLYWYRQTLGQGPEFLTYFQNEAQLEKSRLLSDRFSAERPKGSFSTLEIQRTEQGDSAMYLCASSTRTDRENEQFFGPGTRLTVL.

This clone was recorded a few times. The rearrangement joins TRBV30 to TRBJ2-1, with TRBD2 identical over 7 bases. Germline V gene sequence: CDR1 GTSNPN, CDR2 SVGIG (reference sequence). V was clipped by 3 bases and J by 3 bases; unmatched bases: 8. The CDR3 loop spans 15 amino acids. CDR3: CAWSPLAGVYNEQFF. The DNA for the CDR3 is TGTGCCTGGAGCCCCTTAGCGGGCGTCTACAATGAGCAGTTCTTC.

This chain links TRBV28 with TRBJ1-4, with a weak D call TRBD1 (6 bases). V was cut by 3 bases and J by 4 bases, with 12 bases left in between. The CDR3 extends over 15 amino acids. CDR1 MDHEN and CDR2 SYDVKM come from the germline V gene. The CDR3 DNA reads TGTGCCAGCAGTTTTAGTCTAGGGGGTAATGAAAAACTGTTTTTT. This translates into CASSFSLGGNEKLFF.

The chain recombines TRBV2 with TRBJ2-1, with 16 bases fitting TRBD2. Germline lookup yields CDR1 SNHLY and CDR2 FYNNEI. After removal of 2 bases from V and 8 bases from J, the junction contained 3 bases not matched to a gene. The CDR3 extends over 16 amino acids. This CDR3 is CASSEPGLAGGDEQFF. The DNA of the CDR3 is TGTGCCAGCAGTGAACCGGGACTAGCGGGAGGGGATGAGCAGTTCTTC.

The genes are TRBV5-8 and TRBJ2-5; 11 bases are shared with TRBD1. This CDR3 comprises 15 residues. Per the germline V gene, CDR1 is SGHTS and CDR2 is YDEGEE. Trimming at V came to 4 bases and at J to 5 bases, leaving 7 bases not matched to a gene. In nucleotides, the CDR3 is TGTGCCAGCAGCCCCAGGACAGGGGGCCGGGAGACCCAGTACTTC. Translated: CASSPRTGGRETQYF.

This clone has only one observation. The chain links TRBV3-1 (or the pseudogene TRBV3-2) to TRBJ1-2; 8 bases fit TRBD1. Germline-derived CDR1 and CDR2 are LGHDT and YNNKEL (reference sequence). This CDR3 has 14 amino acids. Trimming at V came to 4 bases and at J to 8 bases, leaving 9 bases not matched to a gene. CDR3 residues: CASSPRQGTEGYTF. CDR3 nucleotide sequence: TGTGCCAGCAGCCCGAGACAGGGGACGGAAGGCTACACCTTC.

This chain uses TRBV19 with TRBJ2-5, with 9 bases that match TRBD2. The CDR3 is made up of 16 amino acids. Germline-derived CDR1 and CDR2 are LNHDA and SQIVND (reference sequence). V shed 0 bases, J shed 6 bases, and the junction held 8 bases outside the gene matches. CDR3 sequence: CASSIDLRGGMKTQYF. CDR3 bases: TGTGCCAGTAGTATAGATCTGCGGGGGGGCATGAAGACCCAGTACTTC.

The gene calls are TRBV30 and TRBJ2-7; 9 bases are a match to TRBD1. Germline values: CDR1 GTSNPN, CDR2 SVGIG (reference sequence). The CDR3 is made up of 14 amino acids. V lost 5 bases and J lost 4; bases outside the gene matches: 9. The CDR3 here is CAWGAGTGSYEQYF. The CDR3, as DNA: TGTGCCTGGGGGGCAGGGACAGGGAGTTACGAGCAGTACTTC. The complete variable domain, with remaining parts taken from reference TRBV30 and TRBJ2-7, reads SQTIHQWPATLVQPVGSPLSLECTVEGTSNPNLYWYRQAAGRGLQLLFYSVGIGQISSEVPQNLSASRPQDRQFILSSKKLLLSDSGFYLCAWGAGTGSYEQYFGPGTRLTVT.

The gene calls are TRBV7-9 and TRBJ1-5; the match to TRBD1 covers 7 bases. V was clipped by 5 bases and J by 8 bases; unmatched bases: 9. Germline-derived CDR1 and CDR2 are SEHNR and FQNEAQ (reference sequence). The CDR3 length is 14 residues. The CDR3: CASSTQGPGEPQHF. As DNA, the CDR3 is TGTGCCAGCAGCACACAGGGGCCCGGGGAGCCCCAGCATTTT. The whole variable domain, filled in from reference TRBV7-9 and TRBJ1-5, reads DTGVSQNPRHKITKRGQNVTFRCDPISEHNRLYWYRQTLGQGPEFLTYFQNEAQLEKSRLLSDRFSAERPKGSFSTLEIQRTEQGDSAMYLCASSTQGPGEPQHFGDGTRLSIL.

The CDR3 bases are TGTGCCAGCAGCTTCGACAGGCACCAAGAGACCCAGTACTTC. This gives the protein CASSFDRHQETQYF. This rearrangement joins TRBV5-4 to TRBJ2-5; D possibly corresponds to TRBD1 (6 bases). The CDR3 runs to 14 residues. V was shortened by 2 bases and J by 0 bases, with 8 bases between the two germline ends. From germline, CDR1 is SGHNT and CDR2 YYREEE (reference sequence).

The chain joins TRBV19 to TRBJ2-5, with TRBD2 identical over 8 bases. CDR1 and CDR2 (germline): LNHDA, SQIVND (reference sequence). V lost 3 bases, J lost 4 bases, and 7 bases stayed unmatched. This CDR3 is 15 amino acids long. CDR3 coding DNA: TGTGCCAGTAGTATGGCGGGGGGTGGGCGAGAGACCCAGTACTTC. Translation: CASSMAGGGRETQYF.

The rearrangement joins TRBV7-8 to TRBJ2-7; no clear D gene. Trimming cost V 2 bases and J 2 bases, with 10 bases left between them. Germline assignment: CDR1 SGHVS and CDR2 FQNEAQ. The CDR3 runs 14 residues. CDR3 DNA sequence: TGTGCCAGCAGCTTAACTAAAGTTGCCTACGAGCAGTACTTC. Protein product: CASSLTKVAYEQYF.

The sample holds a few counts of this clone. The rearrangement joins TRBV5-8 to TRBJ1-5, with D possibly matching TRBD1 (5 bases). This CDR3 region has 17 residues. Germline V lookup: CDR1 SGHTS, CDR2 YDEGEE. Trimming pared 4 bases from V and 6 bases from J, leaving 23 bases between. Here the CDR3 DNA reads TGTGCCAGCAGCCCCGGGGAGGGGTTCAGCTTCACTCAGCCCCAGCATTTT. It specifies CASSPGEGFSFTQPQHF.

V is TRBV27 and J is TRBJ2-7; D perhaps matches TRBD2 (7 bases). Trimming took off 2 bases at V and 3 bases at J, with 14 bases between the two ends. This CDR3 contains 15 residues. The V gene's germline CDR1 is MNHEY and CDR2 SMNVEV (reference sequence). CDR3 loop: CASSLRGGTVYEQYF. CDR3 coding DNA: TGTGCCAGCAGTTTAAGGGGGGGAACCGTCTACGAGCAGTACTTC.

The CDR3 spells CASSDPGQGGKETQYF. The CDR3 DNA sequence: TGTGCCAGCAGTGACCCGGGACAGGGCGGGAAAGAGACCCAGTACTTC. J is TRBJ2-5 and V is TRBV6-2 or TRBV6-3; 9 bases line up with TRBD1. Germline CDR1 reads MNHEY; CDR2 reads SVGEGT. The V gene end was trimmed by 5 bases and the J gene end by 3 bases; junction bases not matched to a gene: 10. This CDR3 spans 16 amino acids.

The rearrangement uses TRBV7-9 and TRBJ2-7, with 11 bases aligning to TRBD2. CDR1 and CDR2 from the germline V gene are SEHNR and FQNEAQ (reference sequence). With V trimmed by 1 base and J by 6 bases, 5 bases remained unmatched. The length of the CDR3 is 15 residues. The CDR3 DNA is TGTGCCAGCAGCTTAGACGGGACTAGCGGTCTCGAGCAGTACTTC. Amino acids: CASSLDGTSGLEQYF.

About this clone: Distinct nucleotide sequences in the sample also encode this CDR3. The V gene is TRBV20-1, the J gene TRBJ2-5; 7 nucleotides align to TRBD1. The CDR3 sequence is 11 residues long. The ends lost 4 bases at V and 4 bases at J; junction bases unmatched: 0. Per the germline V gene, CDR1 is DFQATT and CDR2 is SNEGSKA (reference sequence). CDR3 coding DNA: TGCAGTGCTACAGGGGGAGAGACCCAGTACTTC. Translated: CSATGGETQYF.

To note about this clone: The same CDR3 is also encoded by other DNA sequences in this sample. This chain uses TRBV5-1 with TRBJ2-1; 11 bases align to TRBD2. The CDR3 length is 15 residues. The germline V gene has CDR1 SGHRS and CDR2 YFSETQ. The V segment lost 4 bases and the J segment 5 bases; nucleotides outside the gene matches: 5. Written as DNA, the CDR3 is TGCGCCAGCAGCCTGACTAGCGGGGATCACAATGAGCAGTTCTTC. This codes for CASSLTSGDHNEQFF.